This entry is about one T cell receptor (beta chain). CDR3 length: 15 residues. Looked up from germline, CDR1 is SGHRS and CDR2 is YFSETQ. The trim removed 4 bases at V and 7 bases at J, leaving 7 bases unmatched. As processed by the authors: Nucleated cell counts were estimated from reference gene primer amplification. The data were produced by immunoSEQ multiplex PCR, yet TCRdb's version contains in-frame clones alone and is incomplete. Clone size and the V and J calls come from that table; the DNA yielded D and trimming. The data show some 56,000 clones, 86% seen once. These data originate in a study of blood T cell repertoires in COVID-19. Study-level information: Whether acute or convalescent, the COVID-19 samples came from the United States, Italy and Spain. PBMCs, B-cell-depleted T cells, or T cells provided the cDNA or gDNA that made up the material.

The receptor was derived from a woman over 75 with acute or convalescent COVID-19. The J gene is TRBJ2-4, the V gene TRBV5-1; 11 bases line up with TRBD2. Sequencing was carried out using peripheral blood. CDR3 in DNA: TGCGCCAGCAGCCCCCGGACTAGCGGGTCGAACATTCAGTACTTC. As protein: CASSPRTSGSNIQYF.